Below, 5 T cell receptor beta chains from the same sample are listed, as sequenced in a study of blood T cell repertoires in COVID-19. Generated by immunoSEQ multiplex PCR, the TCRdb table keeps only in-frame clones and is missing some. The table lists about 150,000 clones, approximately 86% of them singletons, with 6.9% in the top ten. The material sequenced was peripheral blood. These TCRs come from an older man with COVID-19, enrolled during active disease.

This clone was observed a single time. The chain links TRBV4-1 to TRBJ2-7; 14 nucleotides agree with TRBD2. Unmatched junction bases numbered 5, after V lost 0 bases and J lost 4 bases. Germline V lookup: CDR1 MGHRA, CDR2 YSYEKL. The CDR3 is 17 amino acids. CDR3 residues: CASSQDRTSGGHYEQYF. The CDR3, as DNA: TGCGCCAGCAGCCAAGATAGGACTAGCGGGGGGCATTACGAGCAGTACTTC.

A few counts support this clone. The chain employs TRBV25-1 and TRBJ1-1; a weak D match, TRBD1 (6 bases). Germline loops: CDR1 MGHDK, CDR2 SYGVNS. The CDR3 extends over 13 amino acids. V was pared by 6 bases and J by 9 bases, with 17 bases between. The CDR3 loop reads CASRFGQSTQAFF. The DNA of the CDR3 is TGTGCCAGCAGGTTTGGACAGTCTACCCAAGCTTTCTTT.

The CDR3 coding sequence is TGTGCCAGCTCACTCCCCGGGGGTAATGAAAAACTGTTTTTT. This gives the protein CASSLPGGNEKLFF. This chain uses TRBV18 with TRBJ1-4; the D gene is possibly TRBD1 (5 bases). CDR3 size: 14 residues. The germline V gene encodes CDR1 KGHSH and CDR2 LQKENI. V was shortened by 4 bases and J by 4 bases, with 10 bases between the two germline ends.

V and J are TRBV19 and TRBJ1-5, with 8 bases fitting TRBD1. V trimming: 6 bases; J trimming: 7 bases; junction bases outside the gene matches: 11. The CDR3 consists of 15 residues. CDR1 and CDR2 from the germline V gene are LNHDA and SQIVND (reference sequence). The CDR3 sequence: CASRLDRDRTQPQHF. The CDR3 DNA sequence: TGTGCCAGTAGACTAGACCGGGACAGGACCCAGCCCCAGCATTTT.

The CDR3 loop reads CASSSPGQGQYGYTF. The CDR3 nucleotides are TGTGCCAGCAGTTCGCCGGGACAGGGTCAATATGGCTACACCTTC. V is TRBV6-5 and J is TRBJ1-2, with 9 nucleotides matching TRBD1. The V gene end was trimmed by 4 bases and the J gene end by 5 bases; junction bases not matched to a gene: 8. This CDR3 region has 15 residues. Germline CDR1 is MNHEY and CDR2 is SVGAGI.